This TCR beta chain came from a study of spatial heterogeneity in lung cancer. The length of the CDR3 is 16 residues. CDR1 SGHTA and CDR2 FQGTGA come from the germline V gene. The V and J ends lost 0 bases and 4 bases respectively, with 13 bases between them. Noted time point: sample taken at primary tumor resection. TCR cDNA molecules each carried a unique molecular identifier. MiXCR, run by TCRdb on the 5' RACE reads, gives a single entry per CDR3 protein. Among more than 5,500 distinct CDR3 sequences, around 7% were seen once, and the ten largest hold around 77%. The rearrangement joins TRBV7-3 to TRBJ2-1, with D possibly called TRBD1 or TRBD2 (6 bases each). This sample comprised PBMCs, obtained at surgery. The TCR sequence derives from a male donor with early-stage non-small cell lung cancer. The CDR3 nucleotides are TGTGCCAGCAGCTTAACCCCGGGGGCTGCGTACAATGAGCAGTTCTTC. Its translation: CASSLTPGAAYNEQFF.